A selection of T cell receptor beta chains follows, all from one sample in a study of shared clonotypes between healthy human individuals. Repertoires were generated with immunoSEQ multiplex PCR, while TCRdb's copy carries only in-frame clones and drops some. In the table there are 2 million or so clones, about 95% of which are singletons. Sequencing input: naive CD8+ T cells sorted from blood. The receptors stem from a man younger than 35 in good health. CDR3s include the opening cysteine and the closing phenylalanine or tryptophan. The D gene is left open where the match is weak. Expanded clones are given a class, and other clones once, few, many or no size at all.

NA	TRBJ2-6	NA	TRBV11-2	TGTGCCAGCAGCTTAACAGGGACTGGGGCCAACGTCCTGACTTTC	CASSLTGTGANVLTF
NA	TRBJ2-7	few	TRBV5-1	TGCGCCAGCAGCTTCGTCGCCATAGGCTACGAGCAGTACTTC	CASSFVAIGYEQYF
NA	TRBJ1-1	NA	TRBV9	TGTGCCAGCAGCGGAACGGGACAACCCATGGGCACTGAAGCTTTCTTT	CASSGTGQPMGTEAFF
NA	TRBJ2-5	NA	TRBV11-2	TGTGCCAGCAGCCTCACTAGCTATACGGAGACCCAGTACTTC	CASSLTSYTETQYF
NA	TRBJ1-1	NA	TRBV4-1	TGCGCCAGCAGCCAAGAGACGTGGGACACTGAAGCTTTCTTT	CASSQETWDTEAFF
TRBD1	TRBJ2-2	NA	TRBV5-1	TGCGCCAGCACCAATCCGACCGACAGGGGGCGGATCGGGGAGCTGTTTTTT	CASTNPTDRGRIGELFF
TRBD2	TRBJ2-5	NA	TRBV6-5	TGTGCCAGCAGTTCCCTAGCGGGGGGCGGGGAGACCCAGTACTTC	CASSSLAGGGETQYF
TRBD2	TRBJ2-7	NA	TRBV4-3	TGCGCCAGCAGCCATTTTGTAGCGGGACCTACCTACGAGCAGTACTTC	CASSHFVAGPTYEQYF
TRBD1	TRBJ2-3	NA	TRBV13	TGTGCCAGCAGCTCTTCGGGACAGCGCACAGATACGCAGTATTTT	CASSSSGQRTDTQYF
TRBD1	TRBJ1-5	NA	TRBV2	TGTGCCAGCGCAGGACAGGGGGATCAGCCCCAGCATTTT	CASAGQGDQPQHF
NA	TRBJ1-1	NA	TRBV7-9	TGTGCCAGCCTCCCCCCGATCCCTGGTGGGGAGGACACTGAAGCTTTCTTT	CASLPPIPGGEDTEAFF
NA	TRBJ2-1	once	TRBV2	TGTGCCAGCAGTCAGGAGGAGGGGCTGAGCTCCTACAATGAGCAGTTCTTC	CASSQEEGLSSYNEQFF
TRBD1	TRBJ2-1	NA	TRBV4-3	TGCGCCAGCAGCCTTGACAGGGGTTCCTACAATGAGCAGTTCTTC	CASSLDRGSYNEQFF
NA	TRBJ2-3	NA	TRBV11-3	TGTGCCAGCAGCCCGACTTCTGGGGGGTTGGGCACAGATACGCAGTATTTT	CASSPTSGGLGTDTQYF
NA	TRBJ2-2	NA	TRBV5-6	TGTGCCAGCAGCTTATCAGGGACCGGGGAGCTGTTTTTT	CASSLSGTGELFF
NA	TRBJ1-2	NA	TRBV7-9	TGTGCCAGCAGCTTAGCTGGCTACACCTTC	CASSLAGYTF
TRBD2	TRBJ2-1	NA	TRBV6-5	TGTGCCAGCAGTTACTCGTGGACTAGCGGTAATGAGCAGTTCTTC	CASSYSWTSGNEQFF
TRBD2	TRBJ2-1	NA	TRBV19	TGTGCCAGTAGTTCACTAGCGGGTCGAGAGCAGTTCTTC	CASSSLAGREQFF
NA	TRBJ2-5	NA	TRBV15	TGTGCCACCAGCAGACTTGACCACCAAGAGACCCAGTACTTC	CATSRLDHQETQYF
NA	TRBJ1-2	NA	TRBV28	TGTGCCAGCAGCCCCTCTGGACTGCAACTGACCCACTACACCTTC	CASSPSGLQLTHYTF
NA	TRBJ2-7	NA	TRBV20-1	TGCAGTGCTAGCGGGGAGCACGAGCAGTACTTC	CSASGEHEQYF
TRBD1	TRBJ2-7	NA	TRBV2	TGTGCCAGCAGTGACTTCGACAGGGGGCGCCCCGAGCAGTACTTC	CASSDFDRGRPEQYF
NA	TRBJ1-3	NA	TRBV5-6	TGTGCCAGCAGCCACCCGACAGAAGGCTCTGGAAACACCATATATTTT	CASSHPTEGSGNTIYF
NA	TRBJ1-1	NA	TRBV6-6	TGTGCCAGCAGCCAGCTCTCAGGGGAGGTGAACACTGAAGCTTTCTTT	CASSQLSGEVNTEAFF
TRBD1	TRBJ1-1	NA	TRBV7-9	TGTGCCAGCAGCTTAGCGGGACAGGGGGCTAAGGTGGACACTGAAGCTTTCTTT	CASSLAGQGAKVDTEAFF
NA	TRBJ2-5	NA	TRBV5-4	TGTGCCAGCAGCTCTTGGGCGATCCAAGAGACCCAGTACTTC	CASSSWAIQETQYF